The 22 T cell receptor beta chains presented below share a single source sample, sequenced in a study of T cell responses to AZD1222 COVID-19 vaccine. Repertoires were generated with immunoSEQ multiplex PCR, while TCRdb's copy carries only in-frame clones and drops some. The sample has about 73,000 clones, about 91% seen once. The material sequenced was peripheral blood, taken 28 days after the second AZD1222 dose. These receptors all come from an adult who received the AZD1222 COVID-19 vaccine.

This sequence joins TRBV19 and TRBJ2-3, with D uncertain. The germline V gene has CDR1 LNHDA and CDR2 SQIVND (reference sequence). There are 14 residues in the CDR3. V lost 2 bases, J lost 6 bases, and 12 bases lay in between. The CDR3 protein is CASSISSPWDTQYF. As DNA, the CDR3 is TGTGCCAGTAGTATATCATCCCCTTGGGATACGCAGTATTTT.

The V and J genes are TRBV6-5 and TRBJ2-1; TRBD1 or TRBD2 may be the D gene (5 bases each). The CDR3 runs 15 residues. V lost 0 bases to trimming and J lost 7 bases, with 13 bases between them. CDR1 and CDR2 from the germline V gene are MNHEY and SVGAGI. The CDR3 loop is CASSYSRGAANEQFF. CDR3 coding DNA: TGTGCCAGCAGTTACTCACGAGGGGCTGCGAATGAGCAGTTCTTC.

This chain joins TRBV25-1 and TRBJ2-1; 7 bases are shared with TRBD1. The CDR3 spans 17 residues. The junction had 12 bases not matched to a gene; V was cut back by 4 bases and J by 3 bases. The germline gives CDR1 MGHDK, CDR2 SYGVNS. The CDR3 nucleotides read TGTGCCAGCAGTGTCCGGGACAGTGGAAGGGACTACAATGAGCAGTTCTTC. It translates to CASSVRDSGRDYNEQFF.

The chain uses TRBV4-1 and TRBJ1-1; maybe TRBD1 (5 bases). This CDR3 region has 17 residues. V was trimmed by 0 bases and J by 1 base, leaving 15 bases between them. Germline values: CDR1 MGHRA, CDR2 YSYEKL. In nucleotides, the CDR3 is TGCGCCAGCAGCCAAGATCGGGGCATGCCGACGAACACTGAAGCTTTCTTT. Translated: CASSQDRGMPTNTEAFF.

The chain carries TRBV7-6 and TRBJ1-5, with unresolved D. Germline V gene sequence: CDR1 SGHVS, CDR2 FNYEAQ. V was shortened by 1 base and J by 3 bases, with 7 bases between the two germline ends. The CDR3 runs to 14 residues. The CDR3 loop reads CASSLGAFNQPQHF. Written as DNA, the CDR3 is TGTGCCAGCAGCTTAGGGGCCTTCAATCAGCCCCAGCATTTT.

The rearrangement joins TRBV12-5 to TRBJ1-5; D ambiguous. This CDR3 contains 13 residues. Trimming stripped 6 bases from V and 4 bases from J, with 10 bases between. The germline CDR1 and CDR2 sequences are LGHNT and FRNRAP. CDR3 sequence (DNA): TGTGCTAGTGGCCCGGGTGGAAATCAGCCCCAGCATTTT. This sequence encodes CASGPGGNQPQHF.

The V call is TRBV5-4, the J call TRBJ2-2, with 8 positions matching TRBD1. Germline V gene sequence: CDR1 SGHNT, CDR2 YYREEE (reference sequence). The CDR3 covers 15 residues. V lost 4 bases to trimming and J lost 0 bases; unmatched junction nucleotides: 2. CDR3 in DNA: TGTGCCAGCAGCGGGGGACAGGCGAACACCGGGGAGCTGTTTTTT. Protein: CASSGGQANTGELFF.

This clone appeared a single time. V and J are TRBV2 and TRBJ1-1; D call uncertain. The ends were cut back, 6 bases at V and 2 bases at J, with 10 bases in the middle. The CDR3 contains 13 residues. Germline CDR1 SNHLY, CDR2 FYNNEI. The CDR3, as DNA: TGTGCCAGCAGCGAAATCGGAAACACTGAAGCTTTCTTT. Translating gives CASSEIGNTEAFF.

CDR3 sequence reads: CASSYLGPNSNQPQHF. In nucleotides, the CDR3 is TGTGCCAGCAGTTACCTGGGCCCCAATAGCAATCAGCCCCAGCATTTT. The chain uses TRBV6-5 and TRBJ1-5; D not resolved. Looked up from germline, CDR1 is MNHEY and CDR2 is SVGAGI. The CDR3 contains 16 residues. V lost 2 bases to trimming and J lost 0 bases, with 11 bases between them.

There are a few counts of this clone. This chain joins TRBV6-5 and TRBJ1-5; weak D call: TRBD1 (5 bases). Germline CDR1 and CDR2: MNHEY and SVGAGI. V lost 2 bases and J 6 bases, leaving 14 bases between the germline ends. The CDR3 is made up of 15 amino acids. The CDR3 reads CASSYDGGFGQPQHF. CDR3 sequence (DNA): TGTGCCAGCAGTTACGATGGGGGGTTCGGTCAGCCCCAGCATTTT.

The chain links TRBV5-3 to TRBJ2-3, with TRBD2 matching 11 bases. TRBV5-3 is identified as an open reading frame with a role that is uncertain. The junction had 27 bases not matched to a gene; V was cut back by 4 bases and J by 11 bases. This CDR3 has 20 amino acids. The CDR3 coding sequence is TGTGCCAGAAGCCAGACCCCGGGACTAGCGGCCACGTGCTCCCCTTCGGGGCAGTATTTT. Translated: CARSQTPGLAATCSPSGQYF.

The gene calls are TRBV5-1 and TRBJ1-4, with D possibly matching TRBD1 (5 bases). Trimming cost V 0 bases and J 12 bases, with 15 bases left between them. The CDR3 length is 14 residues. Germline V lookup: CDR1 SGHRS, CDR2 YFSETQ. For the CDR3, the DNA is TGCGCCAGCAGCTTGGGGTCCTTTGGGGGGGAACTGTTTTTT. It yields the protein CASSLGSFGGELFF.

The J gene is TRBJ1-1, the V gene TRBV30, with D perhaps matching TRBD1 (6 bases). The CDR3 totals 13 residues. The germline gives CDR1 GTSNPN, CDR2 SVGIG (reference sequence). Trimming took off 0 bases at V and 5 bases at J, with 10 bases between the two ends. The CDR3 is CAWSVTGATEAFF. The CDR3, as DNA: TGTGCCTGGAGTGTAACGGGGGCGACTGAAGCTTTCTTT.

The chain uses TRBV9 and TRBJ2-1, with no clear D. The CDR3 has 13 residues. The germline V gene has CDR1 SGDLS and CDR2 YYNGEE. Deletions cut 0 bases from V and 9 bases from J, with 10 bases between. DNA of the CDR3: TGTGCCAGCAGCGTAGGAGCCCGTGGTGAGCAGTTCTTC. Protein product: CASSVGARGEQFF.

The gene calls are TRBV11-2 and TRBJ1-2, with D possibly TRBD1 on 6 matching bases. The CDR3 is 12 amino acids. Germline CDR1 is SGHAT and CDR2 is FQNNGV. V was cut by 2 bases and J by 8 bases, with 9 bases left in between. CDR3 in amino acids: CASSLTGSGYTF. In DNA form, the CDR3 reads TGTGCCAGCAGCTTAACAGGGAGCGGCTACACCTTC.

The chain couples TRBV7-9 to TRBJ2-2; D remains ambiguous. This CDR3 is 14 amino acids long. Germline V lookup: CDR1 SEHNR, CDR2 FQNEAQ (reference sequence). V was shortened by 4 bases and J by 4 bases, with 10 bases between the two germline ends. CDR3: CASSSRFSTGELFF. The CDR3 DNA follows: TGTGCCAGCAGCTCTCGATTTAGCACCGGGGAGCTGTTTTTT. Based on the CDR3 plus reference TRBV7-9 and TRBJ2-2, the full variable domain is DTGVSQNPRHKITKRGQNVTFRCDPISEHNRLYWYRQTLGQGPEFLTYFQNEAQLEKSRLLSDRFSAERPKGSFSTLEIQRTEQGDSAMYLCASSSRFSTGELFFGEGSRLTVL.

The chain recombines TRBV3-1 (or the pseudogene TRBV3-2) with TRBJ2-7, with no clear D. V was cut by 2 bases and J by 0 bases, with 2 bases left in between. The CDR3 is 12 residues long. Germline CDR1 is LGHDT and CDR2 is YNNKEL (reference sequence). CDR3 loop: CASSQHSYEQYF. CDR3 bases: TGTGCCAGCAGCCAACACTCCTACGAGCAGTACTTC.

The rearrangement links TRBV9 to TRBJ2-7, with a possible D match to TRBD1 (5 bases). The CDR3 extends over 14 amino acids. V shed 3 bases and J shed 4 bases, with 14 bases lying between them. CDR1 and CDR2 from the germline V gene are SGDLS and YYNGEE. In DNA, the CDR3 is TGTGCCAGCAGCGAGGGGCTCAACGGGTACGAGCAGTACTTC. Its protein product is CASSEGLNGYEQYF.

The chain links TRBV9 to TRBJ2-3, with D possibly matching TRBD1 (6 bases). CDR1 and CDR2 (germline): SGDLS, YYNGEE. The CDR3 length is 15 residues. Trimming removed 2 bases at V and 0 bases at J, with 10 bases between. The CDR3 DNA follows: TGTGCCAGCAGCGTGATGGACAGTAGCACAGATACGCAGTATTTT. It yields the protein CASSVMDSSTDTQYF.

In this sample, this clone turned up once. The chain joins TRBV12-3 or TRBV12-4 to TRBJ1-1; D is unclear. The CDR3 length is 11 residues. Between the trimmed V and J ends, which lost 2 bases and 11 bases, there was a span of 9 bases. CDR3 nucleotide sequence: TGTGCCAGCAGTTTAAGGTGGGAGGCTTTCTTT. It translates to CASSLRWEAFF.

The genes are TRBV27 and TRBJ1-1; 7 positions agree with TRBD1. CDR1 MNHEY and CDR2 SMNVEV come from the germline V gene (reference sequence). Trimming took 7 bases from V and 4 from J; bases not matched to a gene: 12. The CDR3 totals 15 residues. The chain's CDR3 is CASNPFTGARTEAFF. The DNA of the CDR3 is TGTGCCAGCAATCCCTTCACAGGGGCCCGCACTGAAGCTTTCTTT.

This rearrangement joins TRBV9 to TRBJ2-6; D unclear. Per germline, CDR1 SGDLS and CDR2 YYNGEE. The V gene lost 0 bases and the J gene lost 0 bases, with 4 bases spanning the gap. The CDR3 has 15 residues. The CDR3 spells CASSVDSSGANVLTF. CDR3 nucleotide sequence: TGTGCCAGCAGCGTAGACAGCTCTGGGGCCAACGTCCTGACTTTC.